This TCR beta chain was sequenced for a study of post-analysis software for immune sequencing data. Study-wide points: Five or six TRBV segments, TRBV5-6, TRBV5-1 and TRBV20-1 among them, were found more frequent in patients than controls.

The CDR3 covers 16 residues. V shed 4 bases, J shed 3 bases, and the junction held 10 bases outside the gene matches. Germline values: CDR1 LGHNA, CDR2 YNFKEQ. Unique molecular identifiers featured in each of the TCR beta cDNA libraries. TCRdb itself ran the PCR reads through MiXCR, one entry per CDR3 protein. Of fewer than 900,000 distinct CDR3 sequences in the sample, 35% to 55% are singletons; the top ten hold over 4.5%. This clonotype was observed a few times. Its antigen is still unknown. Sequences were obtained from blood. This receptor was obtained from a girl aged 5-17 years with multiple sclerosis. The chain recombines TRBV4-2 with TRBJ1-2, with 8 bases aligning to TRBD1. The CDR3 spells CASSRVAGTGDYGYTF. The CDR3 bases are TGTGCCAGCAGCCGAGTGGCCGGGACAGGAGACTATGGCTACACCTTC.